These T cell receptor beta chains were read from a single sample in a study of blood T cell repertoires in COVID-19. TCRdb's copy holds only in-frame clones and misses some; the assay was immunoSEQ multiplex PCR. The sample shows about 210,000 clones, roughly four fifths of them seen only once. Sample: peripheral blood. All receptors derive from a woman between 50 and 59 years old with active or convalescent COVID-19. CDR3s include the opening cysteine and the closing phenylalanine or tryptophan. D genes are given only for firm matches. A row's size may be missing; if present it is once, few, many or a size class.

>TRBV27|-|TRBJ2-3|15|-
CASSLLSPSTDTQYF
TGTGCCAGCAGTTTACTCTCCCCTAGCACAGATACGCAGTATTTT
>TRBV7-2|-|TRBJ1-5|14|TRBD1
CASSLRGINQPQHF
TGTGCCAGCAGCCTCAGGGGGATCAATCAGCCCCAGCATTTT
>TRBV28|once|TRBJ1-1|13|-
CATAPSISTEAFF
TGTGCCACCGCCCCCAGTATCAGCACTGAAGCTTTCTTT
>TRBV28|once|TRBJ1-1|14|-
CASSLLGQGSRAFF
TGTGCCAGCAGTTTATTGGGGCAGGGCAGTCGAGCTTTCTTT
>TRBV23-1|-|TRBJ1-5|14|-
CLLGAGPSNQPQHF
TGCCTTCTAGGGGCAGGACCTAGCAATCAGCCCCAGCATTTT
>TRBV5-1|once|TRBJ1-5|15|TRBD1
CASSLAGQENQPQHF
TGCGCCAGCAGCTTGGCCGGACAGGAGAATCAGCCCCAGCATTTT
>TRBV7-9|once|TRBJ1-6|14|-
CASSLGQNNSPLHF
TGTGCCAGCAGCTTAGGACAGAATAATTCACCCCTCCACTTT
>TRBV5-1|few|TRBJ1-4|14|TRBD1
CASGLGTGGEKLFF
TGCGCCAGCGGCCTCGGGACAGGGGGCGAAAAACTGTTTTTT
>TRBV3-1/TRBV3-2|once|TRBJ1-1|16|-
CASSQEAGAPNTEAFF
TGTGCCAGCAGCCAAGAAGCAGGGGCCCCGAACACTGAAGCTTTCTTT
>TRBV2|few|TRBJ1-4|12|-
CVARDPNEKLFF
TGTGTAGCGCGGGACCCCAACGAAAAACTGTTTTTT
>TRBV5-6|-|TRBJ1-2|15|-
CASSPGQKANYGYTF
TGTGCCAGCAGCCCCGGACAGAAGGCTAACTATGGCTACACCTTC
>TRBV29-1|few|TRBJ2-5|14|-
CSVSVTGMGETQYF
TGCAGCGTCAGCGTTACAGGGATGGGAGAGACCCAGTACTTC
>TRBV19|-|TRBJ2-2|13|-
CASSMEGPGELFF
TGTGCCAGTAGTATGGAGGGACCCGGGGAGCTGTTTTTT
>TRBV28|-|TRBJ1-3|14|-
CASSPRGLGNTIYF
TGTGCCAGCAGCCCGCGGGGGCTCGGAAACACCATATATTTT
>TRBV3-1/TRBV3-2|-|TRBJ2-6|17|TRBD1
CASSGRQGATGANVLTF
TGTGCCAGCAGCGGCCGACAGGGGGCGACCGGGGCCAACGTCCTGACTTTC
>TRBV19|-|TRBJ2-1|16|-
CASSIDAGLAYNEQFF
TGTGCCAGTAGTATAGATGCGGGACTGGCCTACAATGAGCAGTTCTTC
>TRBV19|-|TRBJ1-1|13|-
CASSIGQTKEAFF
TGTGCCAGTAGTATCGGGCAGACTAAAGAAGCTTTCTTT
>TRBV18|few|TRBJ1-2|14|-
CASSPSDSPYGYTF
TGTGCCAGCTCACCAAGTGACAGCCCCTATGGCTACACCTTC
>TRBV5-6|-|TRBJ2-5|15|-
CASSLDGGQQETQYF
TGTGCCAGCAGCTTGGATGGTGGGCAGCAAGAGACCCAGTACTTC
>TRBV5-1|few|TRBJ2-5|14|TRBD1
CASSFYRGRETQYF
TGCGCCAGCAGCTTCTACAGGGGCCGGGAGACCCAGTACTTC
>TRBV5-4|-|TRBJ2-5|16|TRBD2
CASSLGTSGGQETQYF
TGTGCCAGCAGCTTGGGAACTAGCGGGGGCCAAGAGACCCAGTACTTC
>TRBV6-5|-|TRBJ2-2|16|TRBD2
CASSYLAGVYTGELFF
TGTGCCAGCAGTTACTTGGCGGGGGTATACACCGGGGAGCTGTTTTTT
>TRBV12-5|once|TRBJ1-5|17|TRBD1
CASGLIGTDYSNQPQHF
TGTGCTAGTGGTTTGATAGGGACAGATTATAGCAATCAGCCCCAGCATTTT
>TRBV29-1|-|TRBJ2-7|14|TRBD2
CSVLLAGYTYEQYF
TGCAGCGTCCTGCTAGCGGGATATACCTACGAGCAGTACTTC
>TRBV5-1|-|TRBJ1-5|15|TRBD1
CASSLGDRVDQPQHF
TGCGCCAGCAGCTTGGGGGACAGGGTCGATCAGCCCCAGCATTTT
>TRBV6-5|-|TRBJ2-6|15|-
CASRGQHSGANVLTF
TGTGCCAGCAGAGGACAACACTCTGGGGCCAACGTCCTGACTTTC